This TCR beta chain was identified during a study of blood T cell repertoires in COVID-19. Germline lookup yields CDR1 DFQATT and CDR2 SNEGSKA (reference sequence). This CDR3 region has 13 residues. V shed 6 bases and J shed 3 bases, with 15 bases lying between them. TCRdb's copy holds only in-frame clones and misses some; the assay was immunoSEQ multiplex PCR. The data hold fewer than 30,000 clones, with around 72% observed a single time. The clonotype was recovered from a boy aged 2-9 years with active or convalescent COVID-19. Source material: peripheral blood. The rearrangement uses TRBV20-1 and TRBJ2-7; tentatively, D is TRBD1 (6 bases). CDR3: CSASYRAIYEQYF. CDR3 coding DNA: TGCAGTGCGAGTTACAGGGCCATCTACGAGCAGTACTTC.